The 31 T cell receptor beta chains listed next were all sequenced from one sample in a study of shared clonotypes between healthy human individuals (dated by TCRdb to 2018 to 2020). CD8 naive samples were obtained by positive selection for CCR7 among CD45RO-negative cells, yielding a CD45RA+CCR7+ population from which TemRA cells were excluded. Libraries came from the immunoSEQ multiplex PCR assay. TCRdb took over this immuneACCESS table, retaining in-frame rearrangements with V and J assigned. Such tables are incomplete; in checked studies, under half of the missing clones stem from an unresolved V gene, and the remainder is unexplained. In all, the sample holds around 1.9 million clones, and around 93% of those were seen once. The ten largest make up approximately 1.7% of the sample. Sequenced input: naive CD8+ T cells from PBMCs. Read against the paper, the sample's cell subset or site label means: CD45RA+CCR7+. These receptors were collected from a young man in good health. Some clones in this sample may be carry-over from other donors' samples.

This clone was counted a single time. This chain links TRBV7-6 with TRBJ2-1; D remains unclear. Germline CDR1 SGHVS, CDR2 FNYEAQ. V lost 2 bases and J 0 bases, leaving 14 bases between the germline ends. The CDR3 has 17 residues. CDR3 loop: CASSLTGPRGSYNEQFF. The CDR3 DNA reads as TGTGCCAGCAGCTTAACGGGCCCGAGAGGCTCCTACAATGAGCAGTTCTTC.

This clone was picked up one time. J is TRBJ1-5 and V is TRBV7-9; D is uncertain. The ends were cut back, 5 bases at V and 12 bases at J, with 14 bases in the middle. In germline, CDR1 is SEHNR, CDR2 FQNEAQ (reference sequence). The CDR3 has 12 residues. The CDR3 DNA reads TGTGCCAGCAGCCAAGGGATGCAGGACCAGCATTTT. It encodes CASSQGMQDQHF.

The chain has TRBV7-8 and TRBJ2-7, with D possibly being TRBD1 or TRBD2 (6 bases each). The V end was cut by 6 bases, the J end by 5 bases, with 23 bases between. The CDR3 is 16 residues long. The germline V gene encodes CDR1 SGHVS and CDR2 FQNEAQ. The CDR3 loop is CASRRGLGARYNEQYF. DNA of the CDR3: TGTGCCAGCAGACGGGGGTTGGGGGCTAGGTACAACGAGCAGTACTTC.

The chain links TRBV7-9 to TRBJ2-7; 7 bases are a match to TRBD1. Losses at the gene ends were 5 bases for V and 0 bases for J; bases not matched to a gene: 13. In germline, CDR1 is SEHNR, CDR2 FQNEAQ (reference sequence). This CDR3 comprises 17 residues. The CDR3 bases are TGTGCCAGCAGCCCCCACCCGAGGGACAGTAGCTCCTACGAGCAGTACTTC. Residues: CASSPHPRDSSSYEQYF. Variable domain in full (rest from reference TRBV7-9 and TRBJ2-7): DTGVSQNPRHKITKRGQNVTFRCDPISEHNRLYWYRQTLGQGPEFLTYFQNEAQLEKSRLLSDRFSAERPKGSFSTLEIQRTEQGDSAMYLCASSPHPRDSSSYEQYFGPGTRLTVT.

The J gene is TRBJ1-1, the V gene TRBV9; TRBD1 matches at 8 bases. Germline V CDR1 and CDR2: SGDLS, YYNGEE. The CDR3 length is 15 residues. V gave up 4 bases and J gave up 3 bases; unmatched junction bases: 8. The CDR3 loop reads CASSPRDRQDTEAFF. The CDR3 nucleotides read TGTGCCAGCAGCCCCCGGGACAGGCAGGACACTGAAGCTTTCTTT.

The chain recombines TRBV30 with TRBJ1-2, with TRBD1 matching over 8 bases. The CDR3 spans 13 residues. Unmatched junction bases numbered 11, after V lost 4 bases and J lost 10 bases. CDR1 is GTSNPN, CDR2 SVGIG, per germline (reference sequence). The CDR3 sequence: CAWTPGGRANYTF. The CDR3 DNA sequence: TGTGCCTGGACCCCAGGGGGCAGGGCCAACTACACCTTC. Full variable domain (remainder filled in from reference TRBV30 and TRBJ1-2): SQTIHQWPATLVQPVGSPLSLECTVEGTSNPNLYWYRQAAGRGLQLLFYSVGIGQISSEVPQNLSASRPQDRQFILSSKKLLLSDSGFYLCAWTPGGRANYTFGSGTRLTVV.

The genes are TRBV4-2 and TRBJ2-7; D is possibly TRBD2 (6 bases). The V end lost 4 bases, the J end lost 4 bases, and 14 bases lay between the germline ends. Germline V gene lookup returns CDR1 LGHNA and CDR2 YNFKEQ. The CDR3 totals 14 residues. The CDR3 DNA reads TGTGCCAGCAGCCCGGGACTCCCTCGGTACGAGCAGTACTTC. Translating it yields CASSPGLPRYEQYF.

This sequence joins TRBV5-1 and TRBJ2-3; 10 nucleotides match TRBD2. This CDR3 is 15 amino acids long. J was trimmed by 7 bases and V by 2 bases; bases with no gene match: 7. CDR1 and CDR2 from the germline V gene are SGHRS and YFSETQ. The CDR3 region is CASSFRAGGPNTQYF. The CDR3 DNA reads TGCGCCAGCAGCTTCCGAGCGGGAGGGCCGAATACGCAGTATTTT.

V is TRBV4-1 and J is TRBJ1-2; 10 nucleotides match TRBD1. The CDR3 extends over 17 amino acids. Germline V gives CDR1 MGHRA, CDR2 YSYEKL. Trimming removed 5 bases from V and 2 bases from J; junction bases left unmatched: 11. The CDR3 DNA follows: TGCGCCAGCAGCACCCGAACCGGGACAGGGGTAAACTATGGCTACACCTTC. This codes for CASSTRTGTGVNYGYTF.

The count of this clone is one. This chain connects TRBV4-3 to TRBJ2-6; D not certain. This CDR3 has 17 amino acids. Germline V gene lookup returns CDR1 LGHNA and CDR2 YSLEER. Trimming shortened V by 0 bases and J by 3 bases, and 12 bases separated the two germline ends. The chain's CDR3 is CASSQDNILVGANVLTF. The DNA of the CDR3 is TGCGCCAGCAGCCAAGATAACATTTTGGTTGGGGCCAACGTCCTGACTTTC.

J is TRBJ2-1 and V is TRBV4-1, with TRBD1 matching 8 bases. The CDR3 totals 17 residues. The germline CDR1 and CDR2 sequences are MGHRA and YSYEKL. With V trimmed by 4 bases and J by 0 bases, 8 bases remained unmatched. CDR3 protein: CASSPSRTGSSYNEQFF. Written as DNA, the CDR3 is TGCGCCAGCAGCCCTTCCCGGACAGGGAGCTCCTACAATGAGCAGTTCTTC.

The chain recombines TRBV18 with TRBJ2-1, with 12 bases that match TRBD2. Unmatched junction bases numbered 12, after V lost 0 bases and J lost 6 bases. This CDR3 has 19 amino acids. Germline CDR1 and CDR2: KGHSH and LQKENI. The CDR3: CASSPPWETSGRWGNEQFF. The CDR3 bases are TGTGCCAGCTCACCACCGTGGGAGACTAGCGGGAGATGGGGCAATGAGCAGTTCTTC.

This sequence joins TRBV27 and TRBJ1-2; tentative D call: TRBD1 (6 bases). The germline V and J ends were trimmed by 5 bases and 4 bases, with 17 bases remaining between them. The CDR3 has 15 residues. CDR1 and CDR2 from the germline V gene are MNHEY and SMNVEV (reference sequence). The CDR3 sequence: CASSLSGGWGYGYTF. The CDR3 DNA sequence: TGTGCCAGCAGTCTCTCGGGGGGCTGGGGCTATGGCTACACCTTC.

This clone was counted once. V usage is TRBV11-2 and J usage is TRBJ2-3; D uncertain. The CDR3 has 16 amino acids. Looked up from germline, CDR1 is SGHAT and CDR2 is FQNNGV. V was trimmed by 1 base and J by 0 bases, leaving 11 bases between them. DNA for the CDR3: TGTGCCAGCAGCTTAGGTTGGGGAACAAGCACAGATACGCAGTATTTT. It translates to CASSLGWGTSTDTQYF.

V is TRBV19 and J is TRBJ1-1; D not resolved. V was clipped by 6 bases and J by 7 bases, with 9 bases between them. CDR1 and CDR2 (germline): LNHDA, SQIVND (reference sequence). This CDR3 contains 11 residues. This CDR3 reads CASSQHLEAFF. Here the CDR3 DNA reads TGTGCCAGTAGCCAGCATCTTGAAGCTTTCTTT.

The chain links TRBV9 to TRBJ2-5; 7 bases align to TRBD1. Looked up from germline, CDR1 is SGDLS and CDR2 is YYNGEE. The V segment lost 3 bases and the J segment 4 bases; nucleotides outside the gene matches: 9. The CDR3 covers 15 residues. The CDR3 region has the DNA TGTGCCAGCAGCGCGATGCAGGGGGTCGGAGAGACCCAGTACTTC. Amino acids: CASSAMQGVGETQYF.

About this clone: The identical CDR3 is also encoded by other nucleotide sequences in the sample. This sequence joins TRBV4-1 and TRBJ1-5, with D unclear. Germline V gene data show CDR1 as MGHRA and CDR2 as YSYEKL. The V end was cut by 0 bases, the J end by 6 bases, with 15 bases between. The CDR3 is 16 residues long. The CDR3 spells CASSQDGRPGGQPQHF. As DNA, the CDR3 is TGCGCCAGCAGCCAAGATGGCCGTCCGGGCGGTCAGCCCCAGCATTTT.

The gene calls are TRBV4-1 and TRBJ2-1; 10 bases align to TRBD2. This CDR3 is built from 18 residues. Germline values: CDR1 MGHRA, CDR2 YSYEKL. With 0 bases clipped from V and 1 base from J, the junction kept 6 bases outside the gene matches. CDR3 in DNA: TGCGCCAGCAGCCAAGATCCGGCTAGCGGGGGTTCCTACAATGAGCAGTTCTTC. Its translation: CASSQDPASGGSYNEQFF.

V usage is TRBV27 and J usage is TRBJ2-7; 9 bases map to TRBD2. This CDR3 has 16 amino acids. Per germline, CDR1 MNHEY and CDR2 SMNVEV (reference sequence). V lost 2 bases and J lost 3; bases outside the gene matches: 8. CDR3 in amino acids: CASSLGAGGLFYEQYF. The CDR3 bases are TGTGCCAGCAGTTTAGGAGCGGGAGGCCTTTTCTACGAGCAGTACTTC.

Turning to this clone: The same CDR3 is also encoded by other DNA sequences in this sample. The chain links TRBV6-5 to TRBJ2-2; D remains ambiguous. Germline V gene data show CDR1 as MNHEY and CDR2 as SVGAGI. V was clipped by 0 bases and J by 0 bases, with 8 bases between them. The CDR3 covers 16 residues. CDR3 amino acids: CASSYSRRPNTGELFF. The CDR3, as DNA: TGTGCCAGCAGTTACTCTCGGCGACCGAACACCGGGGAGCTGTTTTTT.

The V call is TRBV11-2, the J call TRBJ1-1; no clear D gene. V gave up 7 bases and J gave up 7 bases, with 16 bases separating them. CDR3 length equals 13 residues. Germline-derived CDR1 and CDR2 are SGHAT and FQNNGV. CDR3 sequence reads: CASNYGGSDEAFF. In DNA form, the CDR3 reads TGTGCCAGCAACTACGGAGGGTCGGATGAAGCTTTCTTT.

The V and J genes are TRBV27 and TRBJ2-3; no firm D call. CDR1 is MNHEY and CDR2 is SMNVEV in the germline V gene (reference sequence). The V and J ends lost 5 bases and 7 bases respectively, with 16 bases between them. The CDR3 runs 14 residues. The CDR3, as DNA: TGTGCCAGCAGTCAAGGGATTAGAGGTAATACGCAGTATTTT. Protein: CASSQGIRGNTQYF.

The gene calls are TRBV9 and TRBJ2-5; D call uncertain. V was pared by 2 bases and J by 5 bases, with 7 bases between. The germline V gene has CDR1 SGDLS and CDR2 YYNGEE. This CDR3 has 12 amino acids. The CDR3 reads CASSVSSETQYF. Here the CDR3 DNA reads TGTGCCAGCAGCGTCTCCTCGGAGACCCAGTACTTC.

CDR3 sequence: CASSSYRGEKLFF. The CDR3, as DNA: TGTGCCAGCAGCTCTTACAGGGGTGAAAAACTGTTTTTT. V gene TRBV7-8 combines with J gene TRBJ1-4; the match to TRBD1 covers 7 bases. CDR1 and CDR2 (germline): SGHVS, FQNEAQ. Germline trimming cut 4 bases from V and 7 bases from J; bases unmatched to any gene: 3. The CDR3 sequence is 13 residues long.

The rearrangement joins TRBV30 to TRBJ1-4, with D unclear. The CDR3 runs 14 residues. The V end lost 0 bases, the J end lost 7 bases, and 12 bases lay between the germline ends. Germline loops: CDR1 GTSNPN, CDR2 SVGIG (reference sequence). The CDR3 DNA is TGTGCCTGGAGTGTAGCGGGGAGGAGTGAAAAACTGTTTTTT. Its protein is CAWSVAGRSEKLFF. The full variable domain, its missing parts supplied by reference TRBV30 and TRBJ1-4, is SQTIHQWPATLVQPVGSPLSLECTVEGTSNPNLYWYRQAAGRGLQLLFYSVGIGQISSEVPQNLSASRPQDRQFILSSKKLLLSDSGFYLCAWSVAGRSEKLFFGSGTQLSVL.

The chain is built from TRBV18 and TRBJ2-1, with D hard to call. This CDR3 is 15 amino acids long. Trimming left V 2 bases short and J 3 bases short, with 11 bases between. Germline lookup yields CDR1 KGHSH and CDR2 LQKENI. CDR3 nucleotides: TGTGCCAGCTCACCAGTGGATGGAAGCTACAATGAGCAGTTCTTC. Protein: CASSPVDGSYNEQFF.

The CDR3 bases are TGTGCCAGCAGTATTCAGGGGTACGAGCAGTACTTC. Encoded protein: CASSIQGYEQYF. The chain joins TRBV28 to TRBJ2-7; maybe TRBD1 (6 bases). V gave up 5 bases and J gave up 4 bases, with 9 bases separating them. Germline values: CDR1 MDHEN, CDR2 SYDVKM. The CDR3 consists of 12 residues.

The CDR3 protein is CASSPGRGFGEQFF. The CDR3 bases are TGTGCCAGCAGCCCAGGGAGAGGGTTCGGAGAGCAGTTCTTC. The V call is TRBV9, the J call TRBJ2-1; D assignment may be TRBD1 or TRBD2 (5 bases each). This CDR3 has 14 residues. The germline V gene encodes CDR1 SGDLS and CDR2 YYNGEE. Trimming left V 4 bases short and J 10 bases short, with 18 bases between.

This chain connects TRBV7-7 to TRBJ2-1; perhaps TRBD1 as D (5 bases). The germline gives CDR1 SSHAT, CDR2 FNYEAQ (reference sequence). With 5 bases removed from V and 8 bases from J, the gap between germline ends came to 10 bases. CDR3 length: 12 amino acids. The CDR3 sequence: CASSAVGDEQFF. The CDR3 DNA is TGTGCCAGCAGCGCGGTAGGGGATGAGCAGTTCTTC.

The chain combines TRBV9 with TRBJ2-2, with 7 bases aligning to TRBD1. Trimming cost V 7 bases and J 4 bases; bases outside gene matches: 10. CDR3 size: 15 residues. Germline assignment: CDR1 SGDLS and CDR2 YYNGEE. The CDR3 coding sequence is TGTGCCAGCTCGGACAGGATTTTATTCACCGGGGAGCTGTTTTTT. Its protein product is CASSDRILFTGELFF.

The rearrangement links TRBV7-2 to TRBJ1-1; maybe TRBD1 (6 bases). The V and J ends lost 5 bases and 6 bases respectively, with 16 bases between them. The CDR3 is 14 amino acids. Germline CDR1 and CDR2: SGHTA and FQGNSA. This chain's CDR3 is CASSHIPQGAEAFF. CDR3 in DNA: TGTGCCAGCAGCCACATACCACAGGGCGCTGAAGCTTTCTTT. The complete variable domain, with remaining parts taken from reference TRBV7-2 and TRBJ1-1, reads GAGVSQSPSNKVTEKGKDVELRCDPISGHTALYWYRQSLGQGLEFLIYFQGNSAPDKSGLPSDRFSAERTGGSVSTLTIQRTQQEDSAVYLCASSHIPQGAEAFFGQGTRLTVV.